This T cell receptor beta chain was recorded in a study of post-analysis software for immune sequencing data. Study-wide findings and caveats: Under F measure analysis, samples from one preparation batch co-clustered strongly. Controls showed significantly higher normalized Chao1 diversity than did multiple sclerosis patients.

This clonotype occurred a few times. The antigen is not known. The TCR beta cDNA libraries carried unique molecular identifiers. TCRdb recomputed calls from the PCR reads with MiXCR, one row per CDR3 protein. The sample includes roughly 730,000 distinct CDR3 sequences, 25% to 30% of them seen just once. Sequenced: blood. The TCR comes from a girl under 18 with multiple sclerosis.

CDR3 protein: CASSLLGGWTEAFF. CDR3 sequence (DNA): TGCGCCAGCAGCTTGCTTGGGGGGTGGACTGAAGCTTTCTTT. The J gene is TRBJ1-1, the V gene TRBV5-1, with D possibly being TRBD1 (5 bases). V was clipped by 1 base and J by 5 bases, with 12 bases between them. This CDR3 spans 14 amino acids. Germline assignment: CDR1 SGHRS and CDR2 YFSETQ.